This T cell receptor beta chain originates from a study of early T cells in non-severe SARS-CoV-2 infection. TCRdb analysed the 5' RACE reads with MiXCR anew, one entry per CDR3 protein. Among 70,000 to 95,000 distinct CDR3 sequences listed, approximately 10% were seen once. V lost 6 bases, J lost 7 bases, and 16 bases lay in between. The germline V gene has CDR1 SEHNR and CDR2 FQNEAQ (reference sequence). The CDR3 has 15 residues. The rearrangement links TRBV7-9 to TRBJ1-6, with D unresolved. The TCR was taken from an adult who was a healthcare worker with PCR-confirmed SARS-CoV-2 infection or an uninfected control (not recorded which). The sample taken for sequencing was whole blood. CDR3 loop: CASRKNNGENSPLHF. Written as DNA, the CDR3 is TGTGCCAGCAGAAAAAATAACGGGGAAAATTCACCCCTCCACTTT.